This T cell receptor beta chain originates from a study of molecular identifiers for immune sequencing clone quantification. Between the trimmed V and J ends, which lost 1 base and 4 bases, there was a span of 21 bases. The CDR3 consists of 17 residues. The germline gives CDR1 SGHDT, CDR2 YYEEEE. Each CDR3 protein gets one entry after TCRdb re-called the PCR reads with MiXCR. The profile shows 250,000 to 400,000 distinct CDR3 sequences, 20% to 25% of them singletons. Libraries of naive CD8 T cells were made from about 20,000 to 1,000,000 sorted cells. They used 10%, 30% or 50% RNA. Using a CD8+CD4-CCR7+CD45RA+ phenotype, naive CD8 T cells were sorted.

This receptor was taken from a human donor in good health. Some libraries in this study had Jurkat cell RNA spiked in. Sequencing was performed on naive CD8+ T cells from blood, with Jurkat cell RNA spiked in. The sample's subset: FACS-sorted CD8+CD4-CCR7+CD45RA+ naive T cells. The chain joins TRBV5-6 to TRBJ2-7, with D possibly being TRBD1 (6 bases). The CDR3 protein is CASSLFEVLGARYEQYF. The DNA for the CDR3 is TGTGCCAGCAGCTTGTTTGAGGTTCTGGGGGCTAGGTACGAGCAGTACTTC.